One TCR beta chain is described in this entry. Antigen unknown. 13 Jbeta primers and 60 Vbeta primers were used for the PCR. Sequencing used immunoSEQ multiplex PCR; TCRdb keeps in-frame clones, though not all of them. The sample lists under 90,000 clones, approximately 80% seen once, with approximately 3.4% in the top ten. The data were taken from a study of cytomegalovirus exposure and HLA in healthy donors. Study-wide results and limits: Links to common viral pathogens appeared, in a later analysis, for several of the most significant clusters.

V was clipped by 4 bases and J by 0 bases, with 9 bases between them. Germline V gives CDR1 SNHLY, CDR2 FYNNEI. The CDR3 is made up of 14 amino acids. The rearrangement joins TRBV2 to TRBJ1-2; no reliable D call. Sequenced: PBMCs. The origin of this receptor is a man aged 40-50 years in good health and CMV-seronegative. CDR3 bases: TGTGCCAGCAGTGTTCGTCAGGCTAACTATGGCTACACCTTC. This translates into CASSVRQANYGYTF.